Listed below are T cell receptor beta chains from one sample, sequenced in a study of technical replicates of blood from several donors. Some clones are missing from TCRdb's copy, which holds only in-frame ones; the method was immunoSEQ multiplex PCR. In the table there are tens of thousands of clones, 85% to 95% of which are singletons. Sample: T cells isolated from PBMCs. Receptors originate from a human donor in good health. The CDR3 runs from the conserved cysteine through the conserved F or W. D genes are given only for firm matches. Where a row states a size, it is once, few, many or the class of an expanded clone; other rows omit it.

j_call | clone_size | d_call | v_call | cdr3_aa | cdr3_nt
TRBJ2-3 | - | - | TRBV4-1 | CASSQGQRTITDTQYF | TGCGCCAGCAGCCAAGGACAGAGGACAATCACAGATACGCAGTATTTT
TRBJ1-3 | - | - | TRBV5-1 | CASSLDDYSGNTIYF | TGCGCCAGCAGCTTGGACGACTACTCTGGAAACACCATATATTTT
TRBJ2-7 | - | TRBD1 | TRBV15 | CATSRAGRQGTEQYF | TGTGCCACCAGCAGAGCGGGAAGACAGGGAACCGAGCAGTACTTC
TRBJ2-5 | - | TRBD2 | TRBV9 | CASSPTSGQETQYF | TGTGCCAGCAGCCCTACTAGCGGTCAAGAGACCCAGTACTTC
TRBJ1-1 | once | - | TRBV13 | CASSRLRSNTEAFF | TGTGCCAGCAGCCGTCTTAGGAGCAACACTGAAGCTTTCTTT
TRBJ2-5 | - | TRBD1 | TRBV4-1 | CASSQYPPGTAQETQYF | TGCGCCAGCAGCCAGTATCCTCCCGGGACAGCCCAAGAGACCCAGTACTTC
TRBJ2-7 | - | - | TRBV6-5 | CASSWNRQHSYEQYF | TGTGCCAGCAGTTGGAACAGGCAGCACTCCTACGAGCAGTACTTC
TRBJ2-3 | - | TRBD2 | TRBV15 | CATSSFSGGTDTQYF | TGTGCCACCAGCAGTTTCAGCGGGGGCACAGATACGCAGTATTTT
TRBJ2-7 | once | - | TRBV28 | CASSLQGVPYEQYF | TGTGCCAGCAGTCTACAGGGAGTTCCCTACGAGCAGTACTTC
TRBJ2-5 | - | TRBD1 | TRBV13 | CASSLDGTGGGETQYF | TGTGCCAGCAGCTTAGACGGGACAGGGGGCGGTGAGACCCAGTACTTC
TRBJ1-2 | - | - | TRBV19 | CASHHGTTYGYTF | TGTGCCAGTCACCACGGGACAACTTATGGCTACACCTTC
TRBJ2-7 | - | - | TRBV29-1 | CSVEKTPSYEQYF | TGCAGCGTTGAGAAGACTCCCTCCTACGAGCAGTACTTC
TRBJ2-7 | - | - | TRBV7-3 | CASSRQGSSQDEQYF | TGTGCCAGCAGCCGCCAGGGATCTTCGCAGGACGAGCAGTACTTC
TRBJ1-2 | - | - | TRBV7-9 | CASSPRVTGTTNYGYTF | TGTGCCAGCAGCCCCAGGGTTACGGGTACTACTAACTATGGCTACACCTTC
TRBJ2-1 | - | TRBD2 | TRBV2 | CASSWTSGSSYNEQFF | TGTGCCAGCAGTTGGACTAGCGGGAGCTCCTACAATGAGCAGTTCTTC
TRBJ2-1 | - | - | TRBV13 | CASSPRTPGNEQFF | TGTGCCAGCAGCCCTCGGACTCCCGGCAATGAGCAGTTCTTC
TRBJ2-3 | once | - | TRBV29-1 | CSAEGGRWRDTQYF | TGCAGCGCCGAGGGGGGGAGGTGGCGAGATACGCAGTATTTT
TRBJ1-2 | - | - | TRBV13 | CASSLPENYGYTF | TGTGCCAGCAGCTTACCAGAAAACTATGGCTACACCTTC
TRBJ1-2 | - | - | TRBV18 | CASSQYRDSDYGYTF | TGTGCCAGCTCACAGTACCGGGATTCCGACTATGGCTACACCTTC
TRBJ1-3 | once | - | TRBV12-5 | CASGPQGGADTIYF | TGTGCTAGTGGTCCCCAGGGAGGGGCGGACACCATATATTTT
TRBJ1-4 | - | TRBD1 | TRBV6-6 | CASSTGVEKLFF | TGTGCCAGCAGCACAGGGGTTGAAAAACTGTTTTTT
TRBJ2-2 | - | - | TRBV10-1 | CASSASGTGELFF | TGCGCCAGCAGCGCCTCAGGGACCGGGGAGCTGTTTTTT
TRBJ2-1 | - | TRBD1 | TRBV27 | CASSLHQNRDRAIYNEQFF | TGTGCCAGCAGCCTACATCAGAATCGGGACAGGGCCATCTACAATGAGCAGTTCTTC
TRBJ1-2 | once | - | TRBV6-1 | CASSWESGDYGYTF | TGTGCCAGCAGTTGGGAATCGGGAGACTATGGCTACACCTTC
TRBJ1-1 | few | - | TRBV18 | CASSPNRDTEAFF | TGTGCCAGCTCACCAAACAGGGACACTGAAGCTTTCTTT
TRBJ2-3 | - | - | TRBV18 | CASSRVPGLNTDTQYF | TGTGCCAGCTCGCGGGTCCCAGGACTGAACACAGATACGCAGTATTTT
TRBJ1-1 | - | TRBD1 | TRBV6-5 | CASSYRGQEAFF | TGTGCCAGCAGTTACAGGGGGCAGGAGGCTTTCTTT
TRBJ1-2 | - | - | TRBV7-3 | CASSLTVQGSPVYGYTF | TGTGCCAGCAGCTTAACTGTACAGGGAAGTCCCGTATATGGCTACACCTTC
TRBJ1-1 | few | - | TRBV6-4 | CASRRDRNTEAFF | TGTGCCAGCAGAAGAGACAGAAACACTGAAGCTTTCTTT
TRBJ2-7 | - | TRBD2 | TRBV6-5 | CASRATSGYEQYF | TGTGCCAGCAGGGCGACTAGCGGCTACGAGCAGTACTTC
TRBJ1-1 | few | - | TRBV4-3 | CASSQTMTDHFLLNTEAFF | TGCGCCAGCAGCCAGACGATGACAGACCACTTCCTACTTAACACTGAAGCTTTCTTT
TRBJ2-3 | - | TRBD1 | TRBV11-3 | CASSSTGAYTDTQYF | TGTGCCAGCAGCTCTACAGGGGCCTACACAGATACGCAGTATTTT
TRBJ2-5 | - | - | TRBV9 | CASSADRVQETQYF | TGTGCCAGCAGCGCGGACAGAGTACAAGAGACCCAGTACTTC
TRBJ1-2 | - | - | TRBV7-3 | CASSLLDRIYGYTF | TGTGCCAGCAGCTTACTAGACAGGATCTATGGCTACACCTTC
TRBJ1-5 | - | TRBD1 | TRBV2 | CASSGTGAPSINQPQHF | TGTGCCAGCAGTGGAACAGGGGCGCCGTCAATTAATCAGCCCCAGCATTTT
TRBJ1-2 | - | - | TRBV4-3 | CASSPLGSGGVGYTF | TGCGCCAGCAGCCCTCTAGGGTCGGGCGGGGTTGGCTACACCTTC
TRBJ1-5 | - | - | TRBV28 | CASIVARRNSQPQHF | TGTGCCAGCATAGTGGCCAGGCGTAATTCACAGCCCCAGCATTTT
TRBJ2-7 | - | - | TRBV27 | CASSLRQGNQYEQYF | TGTGCCAGCAGTCTTCGCCAGGGGAATCAATACGAGCAGTACTTC
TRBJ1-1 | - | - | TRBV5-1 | CASSLGVRNEAFF | TGCGCCAGCAGCTTGGGAGTCCGCAATGAAGCTTTCTTT
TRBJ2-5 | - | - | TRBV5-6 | CASSLLLSAGEQETQYF | TGTGCCAGCAGCTTGTTACTTTCGGCAGGGGAACAAGAGACCCAGTACTTC
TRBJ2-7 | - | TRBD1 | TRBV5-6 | CASILDQQGAYEQYF | TGTGCCAGCATCCTTGACCAACAGGGGGCCTACGAGCAGTACTTC
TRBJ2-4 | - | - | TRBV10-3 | CAISESKREWNIQYF | TGTGCCATCAGTGAGTCGAAGCGAGAGTGGAACATTCAGTACTTC
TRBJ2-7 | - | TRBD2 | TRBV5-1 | CASSWTSGSYEQYF | TGCGCCAGCAGCTGGACTAGCGGGAGCTACGAGCAGTACTTC
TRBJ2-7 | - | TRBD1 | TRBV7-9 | CASSFVIGQGASLYEQYF | TGTGCCAGCAGCTTTGTAATTGGACAGGGGGCGTCCCTCTACGAGCAGTACTTC
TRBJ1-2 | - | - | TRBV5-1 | CASSLGNYGYTF | TGCGCCAGCAGCCTCGGGAACTATGGCTACACCTTC
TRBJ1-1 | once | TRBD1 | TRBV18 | CASSPSIWDREIEAFF | TGTGCCAGCTCACCTAGTATCTGGGACAGAGAAATTGAAGCTTTCTTT
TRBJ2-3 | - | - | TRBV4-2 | CASSHGSQDSTDTQYF | TGTGCCAGCAGCCATGGGAGTCAGGACTCCACAGATACGCAGTATTTT
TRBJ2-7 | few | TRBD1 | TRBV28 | CASSYLAGGWSEQYF | TGTGCCAGCAGTTACTTGGCAGGGGGCTGGAGCGAGCAGTACTTC
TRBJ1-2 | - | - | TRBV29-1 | CSGGTSNYGYTF | TGCAGTGGGGGCACCTCTAACTATGGCTACACCTTC
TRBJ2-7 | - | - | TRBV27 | CASLPPGLQLYEQYF | TGTGCCAGCCTACCGCCGGGACTTCAATTATACGAGCAGTACTTC
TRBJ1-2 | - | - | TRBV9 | CASSVEGGSGYTF | TGTGCCAGCAGCGTAGAGGGAGGAAGTGGCTACACCTTC
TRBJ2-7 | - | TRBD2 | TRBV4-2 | CASSQGGLAGGLAYEQYF | TGTGCCAGCAGCCAGGGGGGACTAGCGGGCGGGCTGGCCTACGAGCAGTACTTC
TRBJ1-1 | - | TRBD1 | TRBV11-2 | CASSLELPRQGWETEAFF | TGTGCCAGCAGCTTAGAGCTCCCCCGACAGGGATGGGAAACTGAAGCTTTCTTT
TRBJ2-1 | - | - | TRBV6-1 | CASSTLQVGEQFF | TGTGCCAGCAGTACCTTACAGGTCGGTGAGCAGTTCTTC
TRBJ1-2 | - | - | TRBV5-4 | CASRGDGYTF | TGTGCCAGCAGAGGGGATGGCTACACCTTC
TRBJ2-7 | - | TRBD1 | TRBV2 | CAKGQAYEQYF | TGTGCCAAGGGACAGGCCTACGAGCAGTACTTC